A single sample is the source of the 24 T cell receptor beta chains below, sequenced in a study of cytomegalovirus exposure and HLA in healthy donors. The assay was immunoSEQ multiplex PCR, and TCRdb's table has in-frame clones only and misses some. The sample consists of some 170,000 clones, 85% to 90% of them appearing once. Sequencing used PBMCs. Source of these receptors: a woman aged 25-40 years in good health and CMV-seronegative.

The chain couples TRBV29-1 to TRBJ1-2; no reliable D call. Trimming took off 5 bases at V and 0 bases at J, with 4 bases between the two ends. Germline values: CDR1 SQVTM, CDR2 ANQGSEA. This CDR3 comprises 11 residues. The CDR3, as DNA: TGCAGCGTTCGTACTAACTATGGCTACACCTTC. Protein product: CSVRTNYGYTF.

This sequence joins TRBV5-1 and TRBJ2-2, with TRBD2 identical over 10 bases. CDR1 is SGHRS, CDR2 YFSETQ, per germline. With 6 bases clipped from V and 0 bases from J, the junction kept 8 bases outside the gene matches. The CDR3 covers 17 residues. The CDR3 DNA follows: TGCGCCAGCAAAAGCGGGGGGGGTCCGGCGAACACCGGGGAGCTGTTTTTT. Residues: CASKSGGGPANTGELFF.

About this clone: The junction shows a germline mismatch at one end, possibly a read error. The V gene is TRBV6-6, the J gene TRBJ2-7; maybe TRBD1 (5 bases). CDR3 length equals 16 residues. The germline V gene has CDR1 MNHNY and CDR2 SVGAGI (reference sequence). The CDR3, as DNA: TGTGCCAGCAGTTATTTCCCTCGCAGGGAATCCTTCGAGCAGTACTTC. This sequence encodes CASSYFPRRESFEQYF.

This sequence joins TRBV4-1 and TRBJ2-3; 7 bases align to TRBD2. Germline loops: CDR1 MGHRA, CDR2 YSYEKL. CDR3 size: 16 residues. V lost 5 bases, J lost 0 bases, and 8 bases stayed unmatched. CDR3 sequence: CASSSQAGTSTDTQYF. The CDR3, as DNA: TGCGCCAGCAGCTCCCAAGCGGGGACTAGCACAGATACGCAGTATTTT.

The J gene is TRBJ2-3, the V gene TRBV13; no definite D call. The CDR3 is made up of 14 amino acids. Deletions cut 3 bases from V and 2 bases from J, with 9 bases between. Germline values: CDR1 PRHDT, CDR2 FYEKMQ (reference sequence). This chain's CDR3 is CASSFRRNTDTQYF. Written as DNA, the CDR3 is TGTGCCAGCAGCTTCCGCAGAAACACAGATACGCAGTATTTT.

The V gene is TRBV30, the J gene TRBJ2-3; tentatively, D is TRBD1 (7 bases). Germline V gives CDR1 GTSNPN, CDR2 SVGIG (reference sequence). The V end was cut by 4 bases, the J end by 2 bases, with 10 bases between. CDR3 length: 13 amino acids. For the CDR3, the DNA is TGTGCCTGGACCAGGGGGGCCACAGATACGCAGTATTTT. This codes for CAWTRGATDTQYF.

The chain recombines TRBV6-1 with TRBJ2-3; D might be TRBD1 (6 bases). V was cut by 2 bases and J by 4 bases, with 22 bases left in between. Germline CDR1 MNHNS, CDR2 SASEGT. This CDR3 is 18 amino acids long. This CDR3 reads CASSERELQGFFPDTQYF. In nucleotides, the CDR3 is TGTGCCAGCAGTGAAAGGGAACTTCAGGGGTTTTTCCCAGATACGCAGTATTTT.

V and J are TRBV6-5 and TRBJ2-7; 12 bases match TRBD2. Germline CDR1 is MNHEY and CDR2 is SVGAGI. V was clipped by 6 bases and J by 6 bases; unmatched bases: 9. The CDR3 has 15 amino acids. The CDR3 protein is CASRPPSGGAGEQYF. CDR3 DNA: TGTGCCAGCAGACCTCCTAGCGGGGGGGCAGGCGAGCAGTACTTC.

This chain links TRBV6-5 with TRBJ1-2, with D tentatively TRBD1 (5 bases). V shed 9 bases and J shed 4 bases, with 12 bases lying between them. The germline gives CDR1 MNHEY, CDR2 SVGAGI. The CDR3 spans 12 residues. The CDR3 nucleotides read TGTGCCAGTAACTCGACAGTCTATGGCTACACCTTC. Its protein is CASNSTVYGYTF.

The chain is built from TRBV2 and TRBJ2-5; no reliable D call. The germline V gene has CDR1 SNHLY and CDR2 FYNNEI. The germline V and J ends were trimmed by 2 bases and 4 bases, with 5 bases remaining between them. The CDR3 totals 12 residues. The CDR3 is CASSEMRETQYF. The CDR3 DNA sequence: TGTGCCAGCAGTGAAATGCGAGAGACCCAGTACTTC.

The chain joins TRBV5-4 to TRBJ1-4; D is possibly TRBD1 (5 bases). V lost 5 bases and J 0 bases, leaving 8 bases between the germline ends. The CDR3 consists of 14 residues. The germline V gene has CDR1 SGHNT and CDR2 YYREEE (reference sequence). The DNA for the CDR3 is TGTGCCAGCAGTTCGACAGCAACTAATGAAAAACTGTTTTTT. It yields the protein CASSSTATNEKLFF.

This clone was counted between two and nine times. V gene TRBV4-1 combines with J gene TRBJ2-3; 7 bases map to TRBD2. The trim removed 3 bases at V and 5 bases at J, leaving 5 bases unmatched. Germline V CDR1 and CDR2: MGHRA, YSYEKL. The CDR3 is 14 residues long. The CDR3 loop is CASSHGLEGDTQYF. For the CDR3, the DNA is TGCGCCAGCAGCCACGGACTAGAGGGAGATACGCAGTATTTT.

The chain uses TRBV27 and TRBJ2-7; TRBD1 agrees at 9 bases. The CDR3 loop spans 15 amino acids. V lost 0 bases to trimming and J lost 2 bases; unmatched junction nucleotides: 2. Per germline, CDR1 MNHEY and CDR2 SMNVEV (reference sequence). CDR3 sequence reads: CASSLSGQGAYEQYF. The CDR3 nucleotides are TGTGCCAGCAGTTTATCGGGACAGGGTGCCTACGAGCAGTACTTC.

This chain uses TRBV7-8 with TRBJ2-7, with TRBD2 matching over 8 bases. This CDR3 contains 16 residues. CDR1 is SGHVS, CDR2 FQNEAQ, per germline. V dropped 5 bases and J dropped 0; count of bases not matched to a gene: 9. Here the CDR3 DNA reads TGTGCCAGCAGCCTACCCGGGGGGGAAGTCTCCTACGAGCAGTACTTC. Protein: CASSLPGGEVSYEQYF.

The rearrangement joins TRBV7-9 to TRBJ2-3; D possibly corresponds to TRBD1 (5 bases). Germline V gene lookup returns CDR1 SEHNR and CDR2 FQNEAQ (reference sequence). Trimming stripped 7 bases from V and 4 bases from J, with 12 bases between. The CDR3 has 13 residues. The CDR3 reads CASTSMGPDTQYF. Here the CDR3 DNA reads TGTGCCAGCACCTCAATGGGGCCAGATACGCAGTATTTT.

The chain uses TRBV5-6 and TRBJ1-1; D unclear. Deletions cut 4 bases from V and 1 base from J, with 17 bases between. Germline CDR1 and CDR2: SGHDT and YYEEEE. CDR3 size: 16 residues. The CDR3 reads CASSPGRRRPNTEAFF. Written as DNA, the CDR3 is TGTGCCAGCAGCCCCGGGCGTAGGAGGCCGAACACTGAAGCTTTCTTT.

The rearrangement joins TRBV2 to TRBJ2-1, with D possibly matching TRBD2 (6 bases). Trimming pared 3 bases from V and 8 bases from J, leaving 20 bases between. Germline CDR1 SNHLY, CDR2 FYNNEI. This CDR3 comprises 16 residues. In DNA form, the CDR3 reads TGTGCCAGCAGTGAGTCGTCGCTTGGGGGGTGGCATGAGCAGTTCTTC. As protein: CASSESSLGGWHEQFF.

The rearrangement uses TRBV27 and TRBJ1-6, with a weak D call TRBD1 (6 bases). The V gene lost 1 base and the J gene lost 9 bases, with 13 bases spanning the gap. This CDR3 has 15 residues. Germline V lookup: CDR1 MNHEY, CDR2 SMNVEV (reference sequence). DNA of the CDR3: TGTGCCAGCAGTTTATTAGGACAGACACTTTCACCCCTCCACTTT. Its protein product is CASSLLGQTLSPLHF.

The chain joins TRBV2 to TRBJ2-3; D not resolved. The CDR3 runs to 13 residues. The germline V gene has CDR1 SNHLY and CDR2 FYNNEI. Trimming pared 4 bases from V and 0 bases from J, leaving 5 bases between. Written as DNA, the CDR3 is TGTGCCAGCAGTGGCACTAGCACAGATACGCAGTATTTT. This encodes CASSGTSTDTQYF.

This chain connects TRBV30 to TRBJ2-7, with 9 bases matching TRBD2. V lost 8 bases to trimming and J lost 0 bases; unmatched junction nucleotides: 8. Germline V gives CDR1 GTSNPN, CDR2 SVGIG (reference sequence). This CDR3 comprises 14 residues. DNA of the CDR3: TGTGCCGGGGAGGGAGCGGGGGGCTCCTACGAGCAGTACTTC. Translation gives CAGEGAGGSYEQYF. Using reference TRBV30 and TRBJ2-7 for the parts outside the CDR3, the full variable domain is SQTIHQWPATLVQPVGSPLSLECTVEGTSNPNLYWYRQAAGRGLQLLFYSVGIGQISSEVPQNLSASRPQDRQFILSSKKLLLSDSGFYLCAGEGAGGSYEQYFGPGTRLTVT.

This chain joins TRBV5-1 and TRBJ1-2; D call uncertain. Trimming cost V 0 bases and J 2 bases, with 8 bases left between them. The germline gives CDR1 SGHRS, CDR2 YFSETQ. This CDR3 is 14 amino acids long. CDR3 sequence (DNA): TGCGCCAGCAGCTTGGGCACAACGAACTATGGCTACACCTTC. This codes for CASSLGTTNYGYTF.

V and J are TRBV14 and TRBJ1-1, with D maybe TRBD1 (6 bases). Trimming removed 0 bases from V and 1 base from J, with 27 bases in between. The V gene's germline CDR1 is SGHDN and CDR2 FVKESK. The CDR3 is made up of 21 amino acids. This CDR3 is CASSQDLGGPVGDKWNTEAFF. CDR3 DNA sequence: TGTGCCAGCAGCCAAGATCTGGGCGGCCCGGTTGGGGACAAGTGGAACACTGAAGCTTTCTTT.

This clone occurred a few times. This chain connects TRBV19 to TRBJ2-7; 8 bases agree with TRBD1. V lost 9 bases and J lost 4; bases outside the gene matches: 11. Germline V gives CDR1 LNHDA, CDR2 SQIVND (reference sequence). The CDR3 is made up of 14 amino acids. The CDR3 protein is CASQHRDRLYEQYF. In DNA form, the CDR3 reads TGTGCCAGCCAGCACCGGGACAGGTTATACGAGCAGTACTTC.

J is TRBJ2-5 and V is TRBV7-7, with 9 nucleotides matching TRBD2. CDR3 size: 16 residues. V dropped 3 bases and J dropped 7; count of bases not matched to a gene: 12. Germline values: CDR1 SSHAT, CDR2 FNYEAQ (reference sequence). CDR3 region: CASSLGASGAMGTQYF. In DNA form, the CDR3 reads TGTGCCAGCAGCTTGGGGGCTAGCGGGGCCATGGGGACCCAGTACTTC.